Below, 21 T cell receptor beta chains from the same sample are listed, as sequenced in a study of CD8 T cells in ankylosing spondylitis. In TCRdb, the 5' RACE reads were re-called with MiXCR into one record per CDR3 protein. The data show 300,000 to 350,000 distinct CDR3 sequences, around 10% seen once. Material for sequencing was blood, either unsorted or a sorted T cell fraction (not recorded which). These receptors were obtained from a female donor with ankylosing spondylitis or in good health (not recorded which).

The rearrangement links TRBV6-6 to TRBJ2-1, with D uncertain. With 2 bases removed from V and 8 bases from J, the gap between germline ends came to 10 bases. Germline CDR1 reads MNHNY; CDR2 reads SVGAGI (reference sequence). The CDR3 consists of 13 residues. The CDR3 reads CASSYRAVDEQFF. The CDR3 bases are TGTGCCAGCAGTTACCGGGCCGTGGATGAGCAGTTCTTC.

This clonotype was recorded at least ten times. V usage is TRBV10-3 and J usage is TRBJ2-2; 8 bases line up with TRBD2. CDR3 length equals 16 residues. Germline loops: CDR1 ENHRY, CDR2 SYGVKD. Trimming cost V 10 bases and J 0 bases; bases outside gene matches: 10. The CDR3 nucleotides are TGTGCCACATTTCAGCGGGGGAGAACGAACACCGGGGAGCTGTTTTTT. Protein product: CATFQRGRTNTGELFF.

The chain is built from TRBV4-3 and TRBJ2-1; 8 nucleotides match TRBD2. Germline values: CDR1 LGHNA, CDR2 YSLEER. Trimming took 3 bases from V and 4 from J; bases not matched to a gene: 5. There are 15 residues in the CDR3. The CDR3 is CASSQEAGVYNEQFF. CDR3 nucleotides: TGCGCCAGCAGCCAGGAAGCGGGAGTTTACAATGAGCAGTTCTTC.

This clonotype was recorded at least ten times. This chain connects TRBV9 to TRBJ2-1, with 8 bases lining up with TRBD2. The CDR3 runs to 14 residues. Germline values: CDR1 SGDLS, CDR2 YYNGEE. The trim removed 3 bases at V and 5 bases at J, leaving 4 bases unmatched. The DNA for the CDR3 is TGTGCCAGCAGCGCACTAGCGGCCGACAATGAGCAGTTCTTC. Protein: CASSALAADNEQFF. Full variable domain (missing parts from reference TRBV9 and TRBJ2-1): DSGVTQTPKHLITATGQRVTLRCSPRSGDLSVYWYQQSLDQGLQFLIQYYNGEERAKGNILERFSAQQFPDLHSELNLSSLELGDSALYFCASSALAADNEQFFGPGTRLTVL.

The V gene is TRBV12-3 or TRBV12-4, the J gene TRBJ2-1, with D possibly matching TRBD1 (5 bases). The CDR3 has 13 residues. V was pared by 3 bases and J by 8 bases, with 11 bases between. CDR3 in amino acids: CASSLMGLHEQFF. Written as DNA, the CDR3 is TGTGCCAGCAGTTTGATGGGGCTCCATGAGCAGTTCTTC.

The chain uses TRBV10-2 and TRBJ2-2, with TRBD2 identical over 10 bases. Germline V gene lookup returns CDR1 WSHSY and CDR2 SAAADI. Unmatched junction bases numbered 7, after V lost 6 bases and J lost 6 bases. The CDR3 consists of 15 residues. In nucleotides, the CDR3 is TGCGCCAGCAGGGACAGCGGGAGGGCTCCCGGGGAGCTGTTTTTT. Translating it yields CASRDSGRAPGELFF.

The chain is built from TRBV19 and TRBJ2-2; D is ambiguous. The CDR3 length is 14 residues. V dropped 7 bases and J dropped 0 bases, with 9 bases sitting between them. Germline CDR1 LNHDA, CDR2 SQIVND (reference sequence). The CDR3 DNA reads TGTGCCAGTATCGAGAGAGCGAACACCGGGGAGCTGTTTTTT. This sequence encodes CASIERANTGELFF.

This clonotype was counted only a few times. The genes are TRBV27 and TRBJ2-1; either TRBD1 or TRBD2 may supply D (5 bases each). The CDR3 spans 14 residues. Trimming removed 3 bases at V and 7 bases at J, with 13 bases between. Germline V gene lookup returns CDR1 MNHEY and CDR2 SMNVEV (reference sequence). In DNA form, the CDR3 reads TGTGCCAGCAGTTTTTCCCGGGACGCTAATGAGCAGTTCTTC. It encodes CASSFSRDANEQFF.

This clonotype has a count of ten or more. The V gene is TRBV20-1, the J gene TRBJ2-7; D is unresolved. Germline CDR1 is DFQATT and CDR2 is SNEGSKA (reference sequence). The CDR3 covers 13 residues. Trimming cost V 0 bases and J 0 bases, with 6 bases left between them. This CDR3 reads CSARDGISYEQYF. CDR3 DNA: TGCAGTGCTAGAGATGGGATCTCCTACGAGCAGTACTTC.

A remark on this clonotype: At one end the junction does not follow the germline gene, possibly because of a read error. This chain links TRBV15 with TRBJ1-1; D is uncertain. CDR1 and CDR2 (germline): LNHNV, YYDKDF (reference sequence). The CDR3 is 14 amino acids. Here the CDR3 reads CATSGDLSKIEAFF. CDR3 nucleotides: TGTGCCACCAGCGGAGATCTCAGTAAGATTGAAGCTTTCTTT.

The rearrangement uses TRBV20-1 and TRBJ1-6; possible D gene TRBD1, 5 bases. CDR1 is DFQATT, CDR2 SNEGSKA, per germline (reference sequence). Trimming cost V 2 bases and J 11 bases, with 19 bases left between them. The CDR3 runs to 15 residues. For the CDR3, the DNA is TGCAGTGCTAGAAGGGGAGACCCCTTAGGGGCACCCCTCCACTTT. Its protein is CSARRGDPLGAPLHF.

This clonotype is labeled medium-sized. This sequence joins TRBV5-1 and TRBJ2-5; perhaps TRBD1 as D (6 bases). Looked up from germline, CDR1 is SGHRS and CDR2 is YFSETQ. The CDR3 consists of 16 residues. V lost 4 bases, J lost 4 bases, and 20 bases lay in between. The CDR3 loop is CASSAAQDRLLETQYF. In nucleotides, the CDR3 is TGCGCCAGCAGCGCGGCCCAGGACAGACTCCTAGAGACCCAGTACTTC.

This clonotype was found many times. V and J are TRBV5-1 and TRBJ1-2; TRBD1 might be the D (5 bases). Germline CDR1 SGHRS, CDR2 YFSETQ. This CDR3 has 15 amino acids. With 1 base removed from V and 5 bases from J, the gap between germline ends came to 15 bases. The CDR3 is CASSLRPGADYGYTF. In DNA, the CDR3 is TGCGCCAGCAGCTTGCGGCCCGGGGCCGATTATGGCTACACCTTC.

This clonotype was detected many times. DNA for the CDR3: TGCGCCAGCAGCATTAACATCGTATCCTACAATGAGCAGTTCTTC. This codes for CASSINIVSYNEQFF. The chain combines TRBV5-1 with TRBJ2-1; D remains unclear. Per germline, CDR1 SGHRS and CDR2 YFSETQ. The V gene lost 4 bases and the J gene lost 1 base, with 12 bases spanning the gap. CDR3 length: 15 residues. The whole variable domain, filled in from reference TRBV5-1 and TRBJ2-1, reads KAGVTQTPRYLIKTRGQQVTLSCSPISGHRSVSWYQQTPGQGLQFLFEYFSETQRNKGNFPGRFSGRQFSNSRSEMNVSTLELGDSALYLCASSINIVSYNEQFFGPGTRLTVL.

V usage is TRBV20-1 and J usage is TRBJ2-5; 10 bases are a match to TRBD2. CDR3 length equals 15 residues. With V trimmed by 2 bases and J by 5 bases, 8 bases remained unmatched. Looked up from germline, CDR1 is DFQATT and CDR2 is SNEGSKA (reference sequence). CDR3 in DNA: TGCAGTGCTAGACCGGGGACTAGCGTTTATGAGACCCAGTACTTC. The encoded protein is CSARPGTSVYETQYF.

This clonotype has ten or more counts. The chain has TRBV10-3 and TRBJ2-7, with D uncertain. Germline V gene data show CDR1 as ENHRY and CDR2 as SYGVKD. V was pared by 4 bases and J by 1 base, with 8 bases between. The CDR3 contains 13 residues. The CDR3 sequence is CAISGMSSYEQYF. Here the CDR3 DNA reads TGTGCCATCAGTGGGATGAGTTCCTACGAGCAGTACTTC.

This clonotype was counted ten times or more. This chain connects TRBV20-1 to TRBJ2-5; D remains unclear. The germline V gene encodes CDR1 DFQATT and CDR2 SNEGSKA (reference sequence). The CDR3 sequence is 10 residues long. The V gene lost 6 bases and the J gene lost 7 bases, with 9 bases spanning the gap. This chain's CDR3 is CSATDVTQYF. Here the CDR3 DNA reads TGCAGTGCAACGGACGTGACCCAGTACTTC.

This clonotype was seen repeatedly, ten times or more. The V call is TRBV15, the J call TRBJ2-1, with unresolved D. CDR1 is LNHNV, CDR2 YYDKDF, per germline (reference sequence). The CDR3 spans 15 residues. The V end was cut by 8 bases, the J end by 0 bases, with 14 bases between. Here the CDR3 DNA reads TGTGCCACCCACTTAAGTTGGAGCTCCTACAATGAGCAGTTCTTC. Its protein is CATHLSWSSYNEQFF.

This clonotype was seen a handful of times. The chain links TRBV5-1 to TRBJ2-1, with D perhaps TRBD1 (5 bases). This CDR3 has 13 residues. V lost 1 base, J lost 8 bases, and 10 bases lay in between. Germline lookup yields CDR1 SGHRS and CDR2 YFSETQ. Here the CDR3 reads CASSLSRVDEQFF. CDR3 nucleotide sequence: TGCGCCAGCAGCTTGTCCAGGGTTGATGAGCAGTTCTTC.

V and J are TRBV19 and TRBJ2-1; TRBD1 matches 7 bases. Losses at the gene ends were 5 bases for V and 4 bases for J; bases not matched to a gene: 14. Germline lookup yields CDR1 LNHDA and CDR2 SQIVND (reference sequence). The CDR3 consists of 17 residues. CDR3 DNA sequence: TGTGCCAGTAGTCAGGACAGGTTTGGCTTAGGGTACAATGAGCAGTTCTTC. Encoded protein: CASSQDRFGLGYNEQFF.

This clonotype was observed many times. This chain links TRBV5-1 with TRBJ2-3, with TRBD1 matching over 12 bases. Germline V gene data show CDR1 as SGHRS and CDR2 as YFSETQ. The CDR3 covers 14 residues. With V trimmed by 7 bases and J by 4 bases, 4 bases remained unmatched. CDR3 loop: CASGTGGEPDTQYF. CDR3 sequence (DNA): TGCGCCAGCGGGACAGGGGGCGAACCAGATACGCAGTATTTT.